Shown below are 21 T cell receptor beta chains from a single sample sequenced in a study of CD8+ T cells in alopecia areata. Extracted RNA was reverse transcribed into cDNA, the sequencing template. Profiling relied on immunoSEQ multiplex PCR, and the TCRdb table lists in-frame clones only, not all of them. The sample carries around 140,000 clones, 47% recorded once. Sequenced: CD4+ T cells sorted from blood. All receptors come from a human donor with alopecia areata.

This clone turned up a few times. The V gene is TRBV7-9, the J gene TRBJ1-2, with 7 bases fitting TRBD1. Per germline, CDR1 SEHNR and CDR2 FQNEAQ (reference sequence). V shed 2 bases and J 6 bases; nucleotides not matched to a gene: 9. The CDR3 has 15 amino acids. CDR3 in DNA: TGTGCCAGCAGCTTAAGGCCGGGACAGTTTGATGGCTACACCTTC. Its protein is CASSLRPGQFDGYTF.

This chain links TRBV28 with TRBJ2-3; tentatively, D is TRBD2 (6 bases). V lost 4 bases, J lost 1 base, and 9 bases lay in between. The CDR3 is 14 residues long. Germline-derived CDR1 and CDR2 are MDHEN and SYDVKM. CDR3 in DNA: TGTGCCAGCAGTTGGAGGGTCGGCACAGATACGCAGTATTTT. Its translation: CASSWRVGTDTQYF.

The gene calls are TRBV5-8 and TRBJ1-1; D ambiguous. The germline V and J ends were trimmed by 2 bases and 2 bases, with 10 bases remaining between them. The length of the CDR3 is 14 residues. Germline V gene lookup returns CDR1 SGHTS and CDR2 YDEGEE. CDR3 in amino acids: CASSLGRFNTEAFF. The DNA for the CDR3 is TGTGCCAGCAGCTTAGGACGGTTTAACACTGAAGCTTTCTTT. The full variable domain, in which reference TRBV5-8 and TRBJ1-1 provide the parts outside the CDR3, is EAGVTQSPTHLIKTRGQQATLRCSPISGHTSVYWYQQALGLGLQFLLWYDEGEERNRGNFPPRFSGRQFPNYSSELNVNALELEDSALYLCASSLGRFNTEAFFGQGTRLTVV.

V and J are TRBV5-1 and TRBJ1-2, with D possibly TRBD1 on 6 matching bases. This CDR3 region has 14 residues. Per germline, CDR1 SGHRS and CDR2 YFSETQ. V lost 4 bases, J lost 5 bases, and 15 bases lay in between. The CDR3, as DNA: TGCGCCAGCAGCCTACCGGACAGAACTTATGGCTACACCTTC. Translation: CASSLPDRTYGYTF.

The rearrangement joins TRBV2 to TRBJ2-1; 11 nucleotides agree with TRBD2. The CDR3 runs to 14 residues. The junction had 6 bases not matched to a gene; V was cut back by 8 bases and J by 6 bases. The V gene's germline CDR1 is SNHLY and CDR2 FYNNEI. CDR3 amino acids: CASFRLAGRNEQFF. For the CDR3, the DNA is TGTGCCAGCTTCCGACTAGCGGGACGCAATGAGCAGTTCTTC. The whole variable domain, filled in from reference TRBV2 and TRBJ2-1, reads EPEVTQTPSHQVTQMGQEVILRCVPISNHLYFYWYRQILGQKVEFLVSFYNNEISEKSEIFDDQFSVERPDGSNFTLKIRSTKLEDSAMYFCASFRLAGRNEQFFGPGTRLTVL.

The CDR3 DNA sequence: TGTGCCAGCAGTTTAACAGGGAATCAGCCCCAGCATTTT. Amino acids: CASSLTGNQPQHF. The genes are TRBV6-5 and TRBJ1-5; maybe TRBD1 (6 bases). This CDR3 is 13 amino acids long. Germline CDR1 reads MNHEY; CDR2 reads SVGAGI. Trimming removed 4 bases at V and 4 bases at J, with 8 bases between.

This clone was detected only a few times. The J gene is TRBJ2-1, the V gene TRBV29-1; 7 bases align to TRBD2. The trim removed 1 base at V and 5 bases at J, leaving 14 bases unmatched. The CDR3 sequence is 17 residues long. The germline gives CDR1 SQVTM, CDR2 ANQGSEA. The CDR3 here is CSVEVPRPGLLNNEQFF. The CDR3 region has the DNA TGCAGCGTTGAAGTCCCCCGACCGGGACTACTAAACAATGAGCAGTTCTTC.

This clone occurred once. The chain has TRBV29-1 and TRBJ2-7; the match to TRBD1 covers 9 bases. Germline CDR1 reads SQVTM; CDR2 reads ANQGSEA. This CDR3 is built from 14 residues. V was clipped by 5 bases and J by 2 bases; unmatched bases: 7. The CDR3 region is CSVLPGQGTYEQYF. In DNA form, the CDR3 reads TGCAGCGTTCTGCCGGGACAGGGAACCTACGAGCAGTACTTC.

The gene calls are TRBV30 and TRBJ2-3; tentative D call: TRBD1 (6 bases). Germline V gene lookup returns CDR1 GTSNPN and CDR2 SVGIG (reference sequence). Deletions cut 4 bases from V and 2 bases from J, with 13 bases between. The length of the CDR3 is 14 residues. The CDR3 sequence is CAWNAGDYTDTQYF. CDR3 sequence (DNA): TGTGCCTGGAACGCAGGGGATTACACAGATACGCAGTATTTT.

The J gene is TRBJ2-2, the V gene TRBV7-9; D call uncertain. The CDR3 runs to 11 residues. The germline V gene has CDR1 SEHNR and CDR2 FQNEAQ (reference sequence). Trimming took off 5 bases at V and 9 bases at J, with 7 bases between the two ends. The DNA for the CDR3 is TGTGCCAGCAGCGAGTACTGGGAGCTGTTTTTT. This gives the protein CASSEYWELFF.

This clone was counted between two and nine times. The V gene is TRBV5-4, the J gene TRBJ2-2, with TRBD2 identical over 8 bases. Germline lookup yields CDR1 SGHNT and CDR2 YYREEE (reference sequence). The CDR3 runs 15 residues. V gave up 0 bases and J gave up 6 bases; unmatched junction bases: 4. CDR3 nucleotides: TGTGCCAGCAGCTTGGCTAGCGGGCTTGCCGGGGAGCTGTTTTTT. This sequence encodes CASSLASGLAGELFF.

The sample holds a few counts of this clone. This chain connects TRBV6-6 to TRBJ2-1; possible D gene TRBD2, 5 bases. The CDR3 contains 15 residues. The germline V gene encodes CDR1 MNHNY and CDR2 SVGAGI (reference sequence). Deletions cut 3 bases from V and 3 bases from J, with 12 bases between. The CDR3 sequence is CASSYRTDIYNEQFF. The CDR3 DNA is TGTGCCAGCAGTTATAGGACTGATATCTACAATGAGCAGTTCTTC.

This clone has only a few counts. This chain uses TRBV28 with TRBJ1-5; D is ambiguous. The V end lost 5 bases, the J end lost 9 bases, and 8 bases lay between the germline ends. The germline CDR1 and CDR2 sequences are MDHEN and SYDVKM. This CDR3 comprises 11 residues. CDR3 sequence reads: CASSPSGPQHF. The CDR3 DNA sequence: TGTGCCAGCAGTCCTTCCGGGCCCCAGCATTTT.

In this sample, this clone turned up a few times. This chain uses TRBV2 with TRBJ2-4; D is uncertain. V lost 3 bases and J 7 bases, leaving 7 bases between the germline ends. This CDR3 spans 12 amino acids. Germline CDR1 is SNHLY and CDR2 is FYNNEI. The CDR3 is CASSEGGNIQYF. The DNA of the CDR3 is TGTGCCAGCAGTGAGGGTGGGAACATTCAGTACTTC.

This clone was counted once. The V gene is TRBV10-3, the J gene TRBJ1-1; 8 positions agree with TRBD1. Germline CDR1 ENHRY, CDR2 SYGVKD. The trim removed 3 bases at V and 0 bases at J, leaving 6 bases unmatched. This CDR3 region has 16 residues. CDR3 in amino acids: CAISEWDRTLNTEAFF. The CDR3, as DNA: TGTGCCATCAGTGAATGGGACAGGACATTGAACACTGAAGCTTTCTTT.

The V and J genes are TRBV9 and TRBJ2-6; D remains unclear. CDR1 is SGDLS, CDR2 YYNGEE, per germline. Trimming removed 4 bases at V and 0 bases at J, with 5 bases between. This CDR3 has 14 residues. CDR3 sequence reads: CASSPSSGANVLTF. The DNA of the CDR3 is TGTGCCAGCAGCCCTAGCTCTGGGGCCAACGTCCTGACTTTC. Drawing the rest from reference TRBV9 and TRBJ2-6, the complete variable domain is DSGVTQTPKHLITATGQRVTLRCSPRSGDLSVYWYQQSLDQGLQFLIQYYNGEERAKGNILERFSAQQFPDLHSELNLSSLELGDSALYFCASSPSSGANVLTFGAGSRLTVL.

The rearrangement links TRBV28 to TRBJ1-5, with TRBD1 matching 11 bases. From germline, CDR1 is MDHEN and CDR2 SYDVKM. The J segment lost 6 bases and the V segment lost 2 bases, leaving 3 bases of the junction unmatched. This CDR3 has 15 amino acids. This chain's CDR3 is CASSLSGTGGQPQHF. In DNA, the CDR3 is TGTGCCAGCAGTTTAAGTGGGACAGGGGGTCAGCCCCAGCATTTT.

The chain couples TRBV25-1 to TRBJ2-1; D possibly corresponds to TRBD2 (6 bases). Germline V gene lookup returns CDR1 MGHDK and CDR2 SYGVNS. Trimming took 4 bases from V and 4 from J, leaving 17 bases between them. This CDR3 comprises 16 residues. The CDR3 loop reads CASSAAGWRGYNEQFF. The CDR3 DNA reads TGTGCCAGCAGTGCGGCTGGTTGGCGGGGATACAATGAGCAGTTCTTC.

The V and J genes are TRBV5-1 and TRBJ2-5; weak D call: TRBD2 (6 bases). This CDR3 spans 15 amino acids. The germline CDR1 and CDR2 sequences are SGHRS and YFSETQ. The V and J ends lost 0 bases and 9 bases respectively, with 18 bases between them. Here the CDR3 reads CASSLGGERPRAQYF. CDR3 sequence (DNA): TGCGCCAGCAGCTTGGGCGGGGAGCGACCCAGGGCCCAGTACTTC.

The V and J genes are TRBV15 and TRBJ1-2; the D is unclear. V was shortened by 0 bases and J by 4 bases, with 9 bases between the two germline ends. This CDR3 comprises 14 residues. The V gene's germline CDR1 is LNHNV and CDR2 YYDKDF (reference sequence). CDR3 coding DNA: TGTGCCACCAGCAGAGAAGCGATAAGCTATGGCTACACCTTC. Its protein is CATSREAISYGYTF.

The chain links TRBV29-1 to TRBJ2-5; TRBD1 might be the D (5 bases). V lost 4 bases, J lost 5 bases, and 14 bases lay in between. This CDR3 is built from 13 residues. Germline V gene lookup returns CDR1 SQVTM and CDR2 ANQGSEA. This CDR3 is CSVVDRGSETQYF. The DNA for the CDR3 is TGCAGCGTTGTAGATAGGGGCTCGGAGACCCAGTACTTC.